This T cell receptor (beta chain) was documented in a study of T-cell reconstitution after alpha-beta-depleted transplantation in children. Study outcomes and limitations: The high TCRbeta diversity at day 60 in some patients came from surviving recipient T cells and thymic progenitors. A year post-transplant, T-cell counts and diversity derived mostly from newly produced T cells. In patients about two months after transplant, alpha-beta T cells reportedly arose from several hundred expanded graft clones.

In its sample, this clonotype was seen many times. The antigen is undetermined. The CDR3 extends over 14 amino acids. V was clipped by 6 bases and J by 5 bases; unmatched bases: 7. The germline gives CDR1 MNHEY, CDR2 SMNVEV (reference sequence). The authors prepared the TCRbeta library with unique molecular identifiers. TCRdb reprocessed the PCR reads with MiXCR, giving one entry per CDR3 protein. The top ten hold 2% to 2.5% of the sample, which has approximately 490,000 distinct CDR3 sequences, more than 9% seen once. The source material was PBMCs, sampled before TCRalphabeta/CD19-depleted stem cell transplant. The TCR originated in a child aged 2 to 15 with inherited bone marrow failure, due to receive a stem cell transplant. The chain is built from TRBV27 and TRBJ2-1, with 7 bases fitting TRBD2. CDR3 sequence reads: CASRSNLADNEQFF. For the CDR3, the DNA is TGTGCCAGCAGATCTAATCTAGCGGACAATGAGCAGTTCTTC.